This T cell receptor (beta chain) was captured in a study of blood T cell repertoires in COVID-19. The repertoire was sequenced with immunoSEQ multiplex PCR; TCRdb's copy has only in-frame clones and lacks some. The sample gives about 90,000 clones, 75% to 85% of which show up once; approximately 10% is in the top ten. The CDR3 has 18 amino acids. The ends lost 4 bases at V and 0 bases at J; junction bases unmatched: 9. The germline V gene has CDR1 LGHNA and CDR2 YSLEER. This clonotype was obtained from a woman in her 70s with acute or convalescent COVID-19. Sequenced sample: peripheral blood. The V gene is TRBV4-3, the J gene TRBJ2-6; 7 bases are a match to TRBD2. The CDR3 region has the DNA TGCGCCAGCAGCCGAATTGGCGGGGGTCCCTCTGGGGCCAACGTCCTGACTTTC. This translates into CASSRIGGGPSGANVLTF.